This entry lists 17 T cell receptor beta chains sequenced from one sample in a study of blood T cell repertoires in COVID-19. Here immunoSEQ multiplex PCR was the method, and the copy in TCRdb shows in-frame clones only, minus some. Here the sample spans 140,000 or so clones, about 87% being singletons. The sequenced material came from peripheral blood. These receptors all come from a man aged 50 to 60 who had recovered from COVID-19.

The chain has TRBV5-6 and TRBJ1-5; D is ambiguous. The CDR3 extends over 16 amino acids. V was clipped by 3 bases and J by 5 bases, with 18 bases between them. The germline gives CDR1 SGHDT, CDR2 YYEEEE. CDR3 DNA sequence: TGTGCCAGCAGCTCTCTTCGGTCAGGCCAGGATCAGCCCCAGCATTTT. It is translated as CASSSLRSGQDQPQHF.

This chain uses TRBV7-9 with TRBJ2-1; 10 nucleotides align to TRBD2. J was trimmed by 8 bases and V by 5 bases; bases with no gene match: 9. Germline CDR1 reads SEHNR; CDR2 reads FQNEAQ (reference sequence). The CDR3 length is 15 residues. CDR3 coding DNA: TGTGCCAGCAGCCTAAGAGCGGGGGGGCTCGATGAGCAGTTCTTC. This translates into CASSLRAGGLDEQFF.

The chain employs TRBV5-1 and TRBJ2-7; TRBD1 aligns across 8 bases. Germline V gene data show CDR1 as SGHRS and CDR2 as YFSETQ. CDR3 size: 13 residues. J was trimmed by 4 bases and V by 4 bases; bases with no gene match: 4. The CDR3 region is CASSVNRGYEQYF. The DNA of the CDR3 is TGCGCCAGCAGCGTCAACAGGGGGTACGAGCAGTACTTC.

The J gene is TRBJ2-7, the V gene TRBV7-8; 7 bases align to TRBD1. Germline lookup yields CDR1 SGHVS and CDR2 FQNEAQ. The CDR3 spans 14 residues. Germline trimming cut 5 bases from V and 1 base from J; bases unmatched to any gene: 5. CDR3 residues: CASSPRTGSYEQYF. The DNA for the CDR3 is TGTGCCAGCAGCCCTAGGACAGGTTCCTACGAGCAGTACTTC. Full variable domain (rest looked up from reference TRBV7-8 and TRBJ2-7): GAGVSQSPRYKVAKRGQDVALRCDPISGHVSLFWYQQALGQGPEFLTYFQNEAQLDKSGLPSDRFFAERPEGSVSTLKIQRTQQEDSAVYLCASSPRTGSYEQYFGPGTRLTVT.

J is TRBJ1-4 and V is TRBV6-6, with a tentative D call TRBD1 (6 bases). V was pared by 7 bases and J by 8 bases, with 17 bases between. There are 14 residues in the CDR3. Germline CDR1 reads MNHNY; CDR2 reads SVGAGI (reference sequence). This CDR3 is CASNRQAVGEKLFF. The CDR3 DNA reads as TGTGCCAGCAACAGACAGGCGGTAGGGGAAAAACTGTTTTTT.

The chain has TRBV5-6 and TRBJ1-4; D not resolved. The germline V and J ends were trimmed by 4 bases and 1 base, with 11 bases remaining between them. In germline, CDR1 is SGHDT, CDR2 YYEEEE. The CDR3 spans 15 residues. CDR3 DNA sequence: TGTGCCAGCAGCCCCCGGGGAAAAACTAATGAAAAACTGTTTTTT. As protein: CASSPRGKTNEKLFF. The whole variable domain, filled in from reference TRBV5-6 and TRBJ1-4, reads DAGVTQSPTHLIKTRGQQVTLRCSPKSGHDTVSWYQQALGQGPQFIFQYYEEEERQRGNFPDRFSGHQFPNYSSELNVNALLLGDSALYLCASSPRGKTNEKLFFGSGTQLSVL.

This clone came up a few times. The chain has TRBV5-1 and TRBJ1-2; 7 nucleotides match TRBD1. The CDR3 has 16 residues. CDR1 and CDR2 (germline): SGHRS, YFSETQ. V lost 2 bases and J lost 1; bases outside the gene matches: 8. CDR3 in DNA: TGCGCCAGCAGCTTAACCGGGACAGTCAATAACTATGGCTACACCTTC. Translation: CASSLTGTVNNYGYTF.

The chain recombines TRBV4-1 with TRBJ2-1, with TRBD1 matching 8 bases. CDR1 is MGHRA and CDR2 is YSYEKL in the germline V gene. CDR3 length equals 15 residues. Trimming took 4 bases from V and 8 from J; bases not matched to a gene: 10. This chain's CDR3 is CASSPQGAHFDEQFF. The CDR3 nucleotides are TGCGCCAGCAGCCCCCAGGGGGCGCATTTCGATGAGCAGTTCTTC.

The chain combines TRBV5-1 with TRBJ2-7; TRBD2 is a possible D gene (5 bases). CDR1 and CDR2 (germline): SGHRS, YFSETQ. V was cut by 4 bases and J by 2 bases, with 13 bases left in between. The CDR3 runs to 14 residues. DNA of the CDR3: TGCGCCAGCAGCCTGAGGGAGCTCACCTACGAGCAGTACTTC. Protein: CASSLRELTYEQYF.

This rearrangement joins TRBV2 to TRBJ1-4; D is possibly TRBD1 (5 bases). The CDR3 has 14 amino acids. Trimming took off 6 bases at V and 7 bases at J, with 15 bases between the two ends. CDR1 SNHLY and CDR2 FYNNEI come from the germline V gene. Here the CDR3 DNA reads TGTGCCAGCAGGCTATCCGACAGAGGTGAAAAACTGTTTTTT. It translates to CASRLSDRGEKLFF. The complete variable domain, with remaining parts taken from reference TRBV2 and TRBJ1-4, reads EPEVTQTPSHQVTQMGQEVILRCVPISNHLYFYWYRQILGQKVEFLVSFYNNEISEKSEIFDDQFSVERPDGSNFTLKIRSTKLEDSAMYFCASRLSDRGEKLFFGSGTQLSVL.

The rearrangement links TRBV7-9 to TRBJ2-5, with a tentative D call TRBD2 (5 bases). Germline lookup yields CDR1 SEHNR and CDR2 FQNEAQ (reference sequence). The CDR3 spans 16 residues. V shed 5 bases and J shed 4 bases, with 20 bases lying between them. The CDR3 spells CASSMSGPIGGETQYF. Written as DNA, the CDR3 is TGTGCCAGCAGCATGAGCGGCCCCATTGGAGGAGAGACCCAGTACTTC. Filled out from reference TRBV7-9 and TRBJ2-5, the complete variable domain reads DTGVSQNPRHKITKRGQNVTFRCDPISEHNRLYWYRQTLGQGPEFLTYFQNEAQLEKSRLLSDRFSAERPKGSFSTLEIQRTEQGDSAMYLCASSMSGPIGGETQYFGPGTRLLVL.

A remark on this clone: The junction departs from the called germline gene at one end, perhaps through a read error. The V call is TRBV3-1 (or the pseudogene TRBV3-2), the J call TRBJ2-3; TRBD2 agrees at 7 bases. This CDR3 contains 16 residues. Germline V gene data show CDR1 as LGHDT and CDR2 as YNNKEL (reference sequence). CDR3 sequence reads: CANSLRGSGDTDTQYF. CDR3 nucleotides: TGTGCCAACAGCCTTCGGGGCAGCGGGGACACAGATACGCAGTATTTT.

This chain links TRBV5-4 with TRBJ2-4; no clear D. The germline gives CDR1 SGHNT, CDR2 YYREEE (reference sequence). Trimming cost V 3 bases and J 3 bases, with 10 bases left between them. This CDR3 is built from 14 residues. Here the CDR3 reads CASSSIAVKNIQYF. The CDR3 DNA sequence: TGTGCCAGCAGCTCTATAGCAGTCAAAAACATTCAGTACTTC.

The rearrangement joins TRBV6-1 to TRBJ2-1; 10 bases agree with TRBD1. The germline V gene has CDR1 MNHNS and CDR2 SASEGT. V lost 6 bases, J lost 5 bases, and 7 bases stayed unmatched. The CDR3 is made up of 15 amino acids. CDR3 coding DNA: TGTGCCAGCAGCAAAGACAGGGGGCGCGACAATGAGCAGTTCTTC. This gives the protein CASSKDRGRDNEQFF.

The chain is built from TRBV6-5 and TRBJ1-2; maybe TRBD1 (5 bases). This CDR3 contains 12 residues. From germline, CDR1 is MNHEY and CDR2 SVGAGI. V lost 5 bases and J 7 bases, leaving 11 bases between the germline ends. The CDR3 loop reads CASSRGQGGYTF. DNA for the CDR3: TGTGCCAGCAGTAGGGGCCAGGGTGGCTACACCTTC.

The V and J genes are TRBV2 and TRBJ2-1; 8 nucleotides line up with TRBD2. Germline trimming cut 5 bases from V and 2 bases from J; bases unmatched to any gene: 11. CDR3 length equals 17 residues. In germline, CDR1 is SNHLY, CDR2 FYNNEI. The chain's CDR3 is CASSPGRGTTAYNEQFF. CDR3 DNA: TGTGCCAGCAGTCCCGGGAGGGGGACTACCGCCTACAATGAGCAGTTCTTC. Full variable domain (missing parts from reference TRBV2 and TRBJ2-1): EPEVTQTPSHQVTQMGQEVILRCVPISNHLYFYWYRQILGQKVEFLVSFYNNEISEKSEIFDDQFSVERPDGSNFTLKIRSTKLEDSAMYFCASSPGRGTTAYNEQFFGPGTRLTVL.

This sequence joins TRBV29-1 and TRBJ1-5; 7 bases are a match to TRBD1. Germline V gene data show CDR1 as SQVTM and CDR2 as ANQGSEA. The CDR3 covers 14 residues. The J segment lost 2 bases and the V segment lost 4 bases, leaving 5 bases of the junction unmatched. DNA of the CDR3: TGCAGCGTTGTGGAGGGGGCGGGCAATCAGCCCCAGCATTTT. Its translation is CSVVEGAGNQPQHF.